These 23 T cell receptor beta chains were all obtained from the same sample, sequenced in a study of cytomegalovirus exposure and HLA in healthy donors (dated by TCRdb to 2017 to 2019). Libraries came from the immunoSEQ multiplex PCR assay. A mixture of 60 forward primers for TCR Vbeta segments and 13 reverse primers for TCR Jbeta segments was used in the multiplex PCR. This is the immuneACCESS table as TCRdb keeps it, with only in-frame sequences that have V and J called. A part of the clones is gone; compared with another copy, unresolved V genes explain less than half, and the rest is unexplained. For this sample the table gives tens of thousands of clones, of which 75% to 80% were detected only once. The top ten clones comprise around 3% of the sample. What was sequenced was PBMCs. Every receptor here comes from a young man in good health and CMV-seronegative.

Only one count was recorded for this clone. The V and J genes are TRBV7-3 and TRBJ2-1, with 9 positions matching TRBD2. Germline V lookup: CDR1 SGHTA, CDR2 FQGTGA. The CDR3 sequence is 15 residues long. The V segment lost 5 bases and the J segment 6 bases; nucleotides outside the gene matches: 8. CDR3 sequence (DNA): TGTGCCAGCAGCGTTCTAGCGGGACCGGGCAATGAGCAGTTCTTC. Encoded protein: CASSVLAGPGNEQFF.

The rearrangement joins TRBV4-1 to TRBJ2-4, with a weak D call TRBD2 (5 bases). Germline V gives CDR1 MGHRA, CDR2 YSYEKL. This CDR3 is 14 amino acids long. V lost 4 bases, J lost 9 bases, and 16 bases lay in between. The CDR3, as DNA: TGCGCCAGCAGCCCCTACGCCGGGGTAAGCATTCAGTACTTC. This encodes CASSPYAGVSIQYF.

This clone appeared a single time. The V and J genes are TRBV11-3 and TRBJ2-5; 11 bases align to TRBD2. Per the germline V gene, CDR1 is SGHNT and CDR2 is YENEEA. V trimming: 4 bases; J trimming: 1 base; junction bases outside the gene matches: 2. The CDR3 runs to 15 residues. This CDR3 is CASSSGTSGQETQYF. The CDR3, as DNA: TGTGCCAGCAGCTCCGGGACTAGCGGCCAAGAGACCCAGTACTTC.

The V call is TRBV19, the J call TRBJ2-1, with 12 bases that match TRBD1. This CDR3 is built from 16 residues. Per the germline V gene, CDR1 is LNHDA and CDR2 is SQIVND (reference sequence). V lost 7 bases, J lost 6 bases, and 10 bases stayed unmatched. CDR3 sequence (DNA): TGTGCCAGTACCACCCCGGGACAGGGGGCGGTCAATGAGCAGTTCTTC. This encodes CASTTPGQGAVNEQFF.

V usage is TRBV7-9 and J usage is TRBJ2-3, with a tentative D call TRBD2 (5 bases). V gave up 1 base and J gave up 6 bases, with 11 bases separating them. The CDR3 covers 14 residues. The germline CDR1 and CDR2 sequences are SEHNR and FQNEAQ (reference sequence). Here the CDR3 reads CASSLDGVGDTQYF. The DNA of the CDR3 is TGTGCCAGCAGCTTAGACGGGGTGGGCGATACGCAGTATTTT.

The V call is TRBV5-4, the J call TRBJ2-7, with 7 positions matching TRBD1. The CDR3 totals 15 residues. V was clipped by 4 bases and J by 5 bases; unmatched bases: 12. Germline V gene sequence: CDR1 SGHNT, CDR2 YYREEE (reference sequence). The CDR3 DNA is TGTGCCAGCAGCCCAGGGGGATGGGTGGGTGACGAGCAGTACTTC. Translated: CASSPGGWVGDEQYF. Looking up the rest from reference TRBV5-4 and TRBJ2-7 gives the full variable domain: ETGVTQSPTHLIKTRGQQVTLRCSSQSGHNTVSWYQQALGQGPQFIFQYYREEENGRGNFPPRFSGLQFPNYSSELNVNALELDDSALYLCASSPGGWVGDEQYFGPGTRLTVT.

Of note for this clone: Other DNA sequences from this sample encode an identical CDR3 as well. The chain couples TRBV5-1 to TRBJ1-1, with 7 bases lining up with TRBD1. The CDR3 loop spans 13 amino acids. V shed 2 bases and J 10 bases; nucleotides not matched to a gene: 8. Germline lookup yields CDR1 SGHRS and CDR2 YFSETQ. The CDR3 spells CASSLGQVGGAFF. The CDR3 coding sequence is TGCGCCAGCAGCTTAGGACAGGTCGGAGGAGCTTTCTTT.

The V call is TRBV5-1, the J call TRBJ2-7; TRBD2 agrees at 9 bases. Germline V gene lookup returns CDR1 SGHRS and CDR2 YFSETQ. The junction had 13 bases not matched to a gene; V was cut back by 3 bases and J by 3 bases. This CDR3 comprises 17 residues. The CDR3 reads CASSSLGGSGGIYEQYF. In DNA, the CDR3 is TGCGCCAGCAGCTCCCTCGGGGGAAGCGGGGGGATCTACGAGCAGTACTTC.

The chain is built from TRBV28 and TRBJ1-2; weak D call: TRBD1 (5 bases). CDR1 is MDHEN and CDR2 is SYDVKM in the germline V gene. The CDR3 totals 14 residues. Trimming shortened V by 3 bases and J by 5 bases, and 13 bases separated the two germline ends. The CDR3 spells CASSLWGDGYGYTF. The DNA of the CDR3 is TGTGCCAGCAGTTTGTGGGGGGATGGGTATGGCTACACCTTC.

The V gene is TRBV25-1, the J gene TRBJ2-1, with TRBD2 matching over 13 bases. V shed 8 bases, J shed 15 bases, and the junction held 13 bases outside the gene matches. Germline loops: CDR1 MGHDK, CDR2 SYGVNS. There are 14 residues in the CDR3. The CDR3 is CASGLGLAGSEWFF. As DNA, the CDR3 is TGTGCCAGCGGCTTGGGACTAGCGGGGTCCGAGTGGTTCTTC.

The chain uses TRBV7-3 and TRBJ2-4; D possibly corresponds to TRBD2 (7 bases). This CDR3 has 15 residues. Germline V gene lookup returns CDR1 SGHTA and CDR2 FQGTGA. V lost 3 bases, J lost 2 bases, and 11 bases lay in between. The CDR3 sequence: CASSLGGGSKNIQYF. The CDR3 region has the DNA TGTGCCAGCAGCTTGGGAGGGGGATCCAAAAACATTCAGTACTTC.

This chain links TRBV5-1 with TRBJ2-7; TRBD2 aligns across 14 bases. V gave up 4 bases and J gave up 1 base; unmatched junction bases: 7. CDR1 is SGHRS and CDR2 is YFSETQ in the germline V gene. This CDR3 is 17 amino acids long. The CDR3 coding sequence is TGCGCCAGCAGCCTCGGGACTAGCGGGGGCTCGTCCTACGAGCAGTACTTC. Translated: CASSLGTSGGSSYEQYF. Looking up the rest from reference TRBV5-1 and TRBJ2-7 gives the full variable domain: KAGVTQTPRYLIKTRGQQVTLSCSPISGHRSVSWYQQTPGQGLQFLFEYFSETQRNKGNFPGRFSGRQFSNSRSEMNVSTLELGDSALYLCASSLGTSGGSSYEQYFGPGTRLTVT.

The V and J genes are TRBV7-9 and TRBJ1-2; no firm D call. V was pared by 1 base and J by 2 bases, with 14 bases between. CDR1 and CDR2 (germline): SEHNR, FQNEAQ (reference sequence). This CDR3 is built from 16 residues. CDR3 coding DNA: TGTGCCAGCAGCTTAGGATCTAACCTTGAAAACTATGGCTACACCTTC. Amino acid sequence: CASSLGSNLENYGYTF. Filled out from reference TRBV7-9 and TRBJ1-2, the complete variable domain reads DTGVSQNPRHKITKRGQNVTFRCDPISEHNRLYWYRQTLGQGPEFLTYFQNEAQLEKSRLLSDRFSAERPKGSFSTLEIQRTEQGDSAMYLCASSLGSNLENYGYTFGSGTRLTVV.

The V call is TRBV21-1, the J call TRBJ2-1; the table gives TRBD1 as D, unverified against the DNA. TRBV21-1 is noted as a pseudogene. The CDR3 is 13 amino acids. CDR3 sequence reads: CASLRRTGSEQFF. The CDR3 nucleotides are TGTGCCAGTTTACGACGGACAGGGAGTGAGCAGTTCTTC.

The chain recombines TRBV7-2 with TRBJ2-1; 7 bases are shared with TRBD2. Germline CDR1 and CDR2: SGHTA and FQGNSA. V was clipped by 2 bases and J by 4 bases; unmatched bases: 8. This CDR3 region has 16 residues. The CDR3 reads CASSLRGTTPYNEQFF. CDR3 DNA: TGTGCCAGCAGCTTACGCGGGACTACCCCTTACAATGAGCAGTTCTTC.

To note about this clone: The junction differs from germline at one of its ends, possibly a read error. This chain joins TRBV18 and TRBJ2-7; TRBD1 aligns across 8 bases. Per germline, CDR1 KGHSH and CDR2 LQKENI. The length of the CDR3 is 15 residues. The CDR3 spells CASSQRQGTSYEQYF. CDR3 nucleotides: TGTGCCAGCTCACAAAGACAGGGGACCTCCTATGAGCAGTACTTC.

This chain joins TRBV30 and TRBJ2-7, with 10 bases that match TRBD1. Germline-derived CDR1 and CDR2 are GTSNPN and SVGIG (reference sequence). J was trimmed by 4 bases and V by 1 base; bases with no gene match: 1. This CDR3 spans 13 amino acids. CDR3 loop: CAWSADRGYEQYF. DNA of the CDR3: TGTGCCTGGAGTGCGGACAGGGGGTACGAGCAGTACTTC.

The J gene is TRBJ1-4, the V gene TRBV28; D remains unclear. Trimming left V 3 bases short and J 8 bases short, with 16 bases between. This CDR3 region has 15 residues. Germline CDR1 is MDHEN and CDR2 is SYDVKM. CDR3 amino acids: CASSFFSSLGEKLFF. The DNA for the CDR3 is TGTGCCAGCAGTTTTTTCTCCTCGCTCGGGGAAAAACTGTTTTTT.

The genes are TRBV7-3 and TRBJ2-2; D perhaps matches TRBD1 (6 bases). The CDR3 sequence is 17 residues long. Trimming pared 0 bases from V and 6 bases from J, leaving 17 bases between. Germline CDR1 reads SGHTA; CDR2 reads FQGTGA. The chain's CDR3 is CASSLTVTRGSPGELFF. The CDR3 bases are TGTGCCAGCAGCTTAACGGTCACCAGGGGAAGCCCCGGGGAGCTGTTTTTT.

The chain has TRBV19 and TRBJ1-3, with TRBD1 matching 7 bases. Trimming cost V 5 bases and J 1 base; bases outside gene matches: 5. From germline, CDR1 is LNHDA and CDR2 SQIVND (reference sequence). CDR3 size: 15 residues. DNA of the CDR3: TGTGCCAGTAGTGCTCAACAGGGGTCTGGAAACACCATATATTTT. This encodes CASSAQQGSGNTIYF.

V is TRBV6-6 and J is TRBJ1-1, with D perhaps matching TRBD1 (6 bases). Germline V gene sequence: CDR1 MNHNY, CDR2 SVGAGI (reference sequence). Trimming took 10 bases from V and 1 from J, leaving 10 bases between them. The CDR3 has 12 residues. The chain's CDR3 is CATSTGNTEAFF. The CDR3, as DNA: TGTGCCACCTCGACAGGGAACACTGAAGCTTTCTTT.

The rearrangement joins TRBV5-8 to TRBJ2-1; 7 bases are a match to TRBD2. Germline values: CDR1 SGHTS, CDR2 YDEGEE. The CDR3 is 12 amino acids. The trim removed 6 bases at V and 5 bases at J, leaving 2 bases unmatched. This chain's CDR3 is CASTGLHNEQFF. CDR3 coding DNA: TGTGCCAGCACGGGACTACACAATGAGCAGTTCTTC.

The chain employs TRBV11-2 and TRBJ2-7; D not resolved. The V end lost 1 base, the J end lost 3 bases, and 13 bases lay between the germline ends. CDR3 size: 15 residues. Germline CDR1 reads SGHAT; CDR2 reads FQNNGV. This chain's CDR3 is CASSLGQARYYEQYF. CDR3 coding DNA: TGTGCCAGCAGCTTAGGTCAGGCCCGGTACTACGAGCAGTACTTC.